These 29 T cell receptor beta chains share one sample of origin, sequenced in a study of T cells in Graves' hyperthyroidism and ophthalmopathy. There were TCR beta CDR3 regions amplified from RNA transcripts. Carried out on the TCR CDR3, a first-round RT-PCR used the HTBI primer set. TCRdb fed the multiplex PCR reads into MiXCR, producing one record per CDR3 protein. The data contain hundreds of thousands of distinct CDR3 sequences, more than 30% of them singletons. The specimen sequenced was blood. These receptors came from a man younger than 35 with Graves' hyperthyroidism.

The table lists this clonotype with a few counts. The chain carries TRBV7-9 and TRBJ2-7; 9 bases are shared with TRBD2. Losses at the gene ends were 4 bases for V and 2 bases for J; bases not matched to a gene: 9. CDR3 size: 16 residues. Germline V CDR1 and CDR2: SEHNR, FQNEAQ (reference sequence). The CDR3 spells CASSYLSGRTAYEQYF. The CDR3 region has the DNA TGTGCCAGCAGCTACCTCAGCGGGAGGACCGCCTACGAGCAGTACTTC.

There are a few counts of this clonotype. A junction end diverges from the germline sequence, so it may reflect a read error. This chain joins TRBV7-3 and TRBJ2-2; D is possibly TRBD1 or TRBD2 (6 bases each). The CDR3 contains 14 residues. CDR1 and CDR2 (germline): SGHTA, FQGTGA. The DNA for the CDR3 is TGTGCCAGCAGCCGAGGGGGGAACACCGGGAAGCTGTTTTTT. This codes for CASSRGGNTGKLFF.

The rearrangement joins TRBV15 to TRBJ1-6; 8 nucleotides align to TRBD1. The CDR3 consists of 16 residues. From germline, CDR1 is LNHNV and CDR2 YYDKDF (reference sequence). V lost 3 bases and J lost 7; bases outside the gene matches: 8. For the CDR3, the DNA is TGTGCCACCAGCAGGTCCCGGGACAGGCACAATTCACCCCTCCACTTT. It codes for CATSRSRDRHNSPLHF.

Only a few counts were recorded for this clonotype. The rearrangement links TRBV7-8 to TRBJ1-1, with a weak D call TRBD1 (5 bases). The CDR3 covers 15 residues. Germline CDR1 is SGHVS and CDR2 is FQNEAQ. The V and J ends lost 4 bases and 7 bases respectively, with 19 bases between them. CDR3 protein: CASSYRSRPVGEAFF. DNA of the CDR3: TGTGCCAGCAGCTACAGGAGCCGACCGGTTGGTGAAGCTTTCTTT. The variable domain in full, with the rest retrieved from reference TRBV7-8 and TRBJ1-1, is GAGVSQSPRYKVAKRGQDVALRCDPISGHVSLFWYQQALGQGPEFLTYFQNEAQLDKSGLPSDRFFAERPEGSVSTLKIQRTQQEDSAVYLCASSYRSRPVGEAFFGQGTRLTVV.

This clonotype occurred a few times. J is TRBJ2-2 and V is TRBV7-9; tentative D call: TRBD1 (6 bases). There are 18 residues in the CDR3. V was cut by 5 bases and J by 5 bases, with 24 bases left in between. CDR1 is SEHNR and CDR2 is FQNEAQ in the germline V gene (reference sequence). CDR3 loop: CASSPPLEVWGRTGELFF. For the CDR3, the DNA is TGTGCCAGCAGCCCCCCGTTGGAAGTGTGGGGGCGGACCGGGGAGCTGTTTTTT.

The chain joins TRBV2 to TRBJ1-1, with D uncertain. The CDR3 contains 18 residues. V was clipped by 7 bases and J by 0 bases, with 24 bases between them. Germline V gives CDR1 SNHLY, CDR2 FYNNEI. The CDR3 sequence is CASNWAPSEGPVNTEAFF. The CDR3 coding sequence is TGTGCCAGCAATTGGGCACCCAGCGAGGGCCCCGTGAACACTGAAGCTTTCTTT.

The J gene is TRBJ1-2, the V gene TRBV4-1; D is ambiguous. Germline V CDR1 and CDR2: MGHRA, YSYEKL. The CDR3 consists of 15 residues. Trimming cost V 0 bases and J 4 bases, with 12 bases left between them. The CDR3 coding sequence is TGCGCCAGCAGCCAAGATGTCCCCTCCGCCTATGGCTACACCTTC. Translation: CASSQDVPSAYGYTF.

This clonotype was seen only a few times. The chain employs TRBV20-1 and TRBJ2-7, with no clear D. The CDR3 runs to 13 residues. The V gene's germline CDR1 is DFQATT and CDR2 SNEGSKA (reference sequence). Trimming pared 0 bases from V and 4 bases from J, leaving 10 bases between. CDR3 amino acids: CSARERSFYEQYF. In DNA, the CDR3 is TGCAGTGCTAGAGAACGCAGCTTTTACGAGCAGTACTTC.

The chain links TRBV5-1 to TRBJ1-4, with D possibly matching TRBD1 (5 bases). The CDR3 sequence is 13 residues long. Germline V lookup: CDR1 SGHRS, CDR2 YFSETQ. V gave up 4 bases and J gave up 8 bases, with 12 bases separating them. CDR3 DNA: TGCGCCAGCAGCCCGATCGGGGACGAAAAACTGTTTTTT. Translation: CASSPIGDEKLFF.

V usage is TRBV29-1 and J usage is TRBJ1-2, with D tentatively TRBD1 (6 bases). The germline CDR1 and CDR2 sequences are SQVTM and ANQGSEA. The V gene lost 4 bases and the J gene lost 8 bases, with 11 bases spanning the gap. The CDR3 loop spans 11 amino acids. The CDR3 protein is CSVGGARGYTF. The DNA for the CDR3 is TGCAGCGTTGGGGGGGCGCGAGGCTACACCTTC.

This clonotype was counted many times. The chain has TRBV29-1 and TRBJ2-7, with D possibly called TRBD1 or TRBD2 (5 bases each). This CDR3 has 13 residues. The V gene lost 2 bases and the J gene lost 4 bases, with 12 bases spanning the gap. CDR1 and CDR2 (germline): SQVTM, ANQGSEA. The CDR3 DNA sequence: TGCAGCGTTGAAACCGGGACCCTTTACGAGCAGTACTTC. It encodes CSVETGTLYEQYF.

This sequence joins TRBV7-1 and TRBJ1-5; the D gene is possibly TRBD1 (5 bases). TRBV7-1 is known as an ORF, though its function is uncertain. Trimming stripped 3 bases from V and 0 bases from J, with 15 bases between. There are 17 residues in the CDR3. CDR3 sequence (DNA): TGTGCCAGCAGCTCCCGGGGCGGATTTAATAGCAATCAGCCCCAGCATTTT. Residues: CASSSRGGFNSNQPQHF.

The CDR3 region is CAISIDSGVNYGYTF. Written as DNA, the CDR3 is TGTGCCATCAGTATCGATTCAGGGGTTAACTATGGCTACACCTTC. The gene calls are TRBV10-3 and TRBJ1-2, with D possibly being TRBD1 (6 bases). V lost 5 bases and J 1 base, leaving 14 bases between the germline ends. Germline lookup yields CDR1 ENHRY and CDR2 SYGVKD. CDR3 length: 15 residues.

This chain links TRBV7-9 with TRBJ1-1; maybe TRBD1 (6 bases). Germline CDR1 and CDR2: SEHNR and FQNEAQ (reference sequence). The CDR3 is made up of 15 amino acids. Deletions cut 5 bases from V and 11 bases from J, with 24 bases between. CDR3 amino acids: CASSHHNRDTEGAFF. The DNA for the CDR3 is TGTGCCAGCAGCCATCATAACCGGGACACCGAGGGGGCTTTCTTT.

This clonotype has more than one count but fewer than ten. This chain links TRBV5-4 with TRBJ1-1, with a weak D call TRBD1 (5 bases). The germline CDR1 and CDR2 sequences are SGHNT and YYREEE (reference sequence). The CDR3 has 14 amino acids. Trimming stripped 9 bases from V and 6 bases from J, with 21 bases between. CDR3 in DNA: TGTGCCACAGCAGCTAGTTGGGGGGAGCCTGAAGCTTTCTTT. It yields the protein CATAASWGEPEAFF.

The rearrangement uses TRBV14 and TRBJ1-2; no firm D call. The CDR3 length is 13 residues. In germline, CDR1 is SGHDN, CDR2 FVKESK. V was shortened by 4 bases and J by 6 bases, with 12 bases between the two germline ends. The CDR3 nucleotides read TGTGCCAGCAGCCGTCGTAGCCTCAATGGCTACACCTTC. Residues: CASSRRSLNGYTF.

This clonotype was recorded at least ten times. This chain links TRBV19 with TRBJ1-2, with TRBD1 matching 7 bases. V lost 4 bases to trimming and J lost 8 bases; unmatched junction nucleotides: 7. The CDR3 spans 13 residues. Germline V gene data show CDR1 as LNHDA and CDR2 as SQIVND (reference sequence). The CDR3: CASSTGTATGYTF. CDR3 sequence (DNA): TGTGCCAGTAGTACCGGGACAGCGACGGGCTACACCTTC.

The chain joins TRBV7-9 to TRBJ2-7; 7 bases are shared with TRBD2. The CDR3 is 14 residues long. The germline CDR1 and CDR2 sequences are SEHNR and FQNEAQ (reference sequence). The J segment lost 3 bases and the V segment lost 4 bases, leaving 6 bases of the junction unmatched. The CDR3 DNA follows: TGTGCCAGCAGCTCCGGGGGGTCTATCTACGAGCAGTACTTC. This translates into CASSSGGSIYEQYF.

This sequence joins TRBV20-1 and TRBJ2-2; a weak D match, TRBD2 (5 bases). The CDR3 has 13 amino acids. Trimming removed 5 bases from V and 2 bases from J, with 9 bases in between. Looked up from germline, CDR1 is DFQATT and CDR2 is SNEGSKA (reference sequence). CDR3 DNA sequence: TGCAGTGCTCGTAGCGCTAACACCGGGGAGCTGTTTTTT. Translated: CSARSANTGELFF.

This clonotype has only a few counts. V gene TRBV27 combines with J gene TRBJ1-2; D not resolved. The germline V gene has CDR1 MNHEY and CDR2 SMNVEV (reference sequence). V lost 0 bases to trimming and J lost 10 bases, with 12 bases between them. This CDR3 has 13 residues. The CDR3 reads CASSLSQKSLYTF. CDR3 in DNA: TGTGCCAGCAGTTTATCACAGAAAAGTCTCTACACCTTC.

This clonotype was recorded many times. The chain is built from TRBV29-1 and TRBJ1-5, with no clear D. Germline CDR1 is SQVTM and CDR2 is ANQGSEA. The CDR3 runs 13 residues. V was cut by 4 bases and J by 2 bases, with 9 bases left in between. CDR3: CSVGEDRNQPQHF. The DNA of the CDR3 is TGCAGCGTTGGGGAGGACCGCAATCAGCCCCAGCATTTT.

For this clonotype: A junction boundary mismatches the germline segment, possibly from a read error. The J gene is TRBJ1-2, the V gene TRBV5-1; tentative D call: TRBD1 (5 bases). CDR1 and CDR2 (germline): SGHRS, YFSETQ. This CDR3 is 13 amino acids long. The CDR3 DNA follows: TGCGTCAGCAGCTTGGACACCAACTATGGCTACACCTTC. Its protein is CVSSLDTNYGYTF. Looking up the rest from reference TRBV5-1 and TRBJ1-2 gives the full variable domain: KAGVTQTPRYLIKTRGQQVTLSCSPISGHRSVSWYQQTPGQGLQFLFEYFSETQRNKGNFPGRFSGRQFSNSRSEMNVSTLELGDSALYLCVSSLDTNYGYTFGSGTRLTVV.

This clonotype was detected a few times. This chain uses TRBV14 with TRBJ1-3; no firm D call. V dropped 0 bases and J dropped 9 bases, with 9 bases sitting between them. The CDR3 sequence is 13 residues long. Germline values: CDR1 SGHDN, CDR2 FVKESK. Here the CDR3 DNA reads TGTGCCAGCAGCCAAGAGGCATTTGTCACCATATATTTT. Protein sequence: CASSQEAFVTIYF.

V gene TRBV6-4 combines with J gene TRBJ1-5; unclear D gene. The CDR3 spans 9 residues. Germline-derived CDR1 and CDR2 are MRHNA and SNTAGT. CDR3 loop: CFWGQPQHF. The CDR3 DNA reads TGTTTTTGGGGTCAGCCCCAGCATTTT.

The V and J genes are TRBV13 and TRBJ1-6; D possibly corresponds to TRBD1 (5 bases). Trimming took off 3 bases at V and 0 bases at J, with 9 bases between the two ends. The CDR3 contains 16 residues. Germline loops: CDR1 PRHDT, CDR2 FYEKMQ (reference sequence). The CDR3 nucleotides read TGTGCCAGCAGCTTGATGGGGCCCTCCTATAATTCACCCCTCCACTTT. It codes for CASSLMGPSYNSPLHF.

This rearrangement joins TRBV2 to TRBJ1-6, with TRBD1 matching over 10 bases. V lost 2 bases, J lost 10 bases, and 8 bases stayed unmatched. Per the germline V gene, CDR1 is SNHLY and CDR2 is FYNNEI. CDR3 length: 16 amino acids. The DNA of the CDR3 is TGTGCCAGCAGTGAACCCCGGACAGGGGGAGAATCACCCCTCCACTTT. This sequence encodes CASSEPRTGGESPLHF.

This clonotype was seen a handful of times. The chain joins TRBV9 to TRBJ1-6; D uncertain. The CDR3 has 12 amino acids. Between the trimmed V and J ends, which lost 4 bases and 14 bases, there was a span of 13 bases. The V gene's germline CDR1 is SGDLS and CDR2 YYNGEE. CDR3 sequence reads: CASSWSGRALHF. CDR3 coding DNA: TGTGCCAGCAGCTGGAGCGGGAGAGCCCTCCACTTT.

J is TRBJ2-7 and V is TRBV10-3; TRBD2 agrees at 14 bases. CDR1 is ENHRY and CDR2 is SYGVKD in the germline V gene. Unmatched junction bases numbered 9, after V lost 5 bases and J lost 3 bases. The CDR3 loop spans 17 amino acids. The CDR3, as DNA: TGTGCCATCAGTTACACGGGACTAGCGGGAGATCGCTACGAGCAGTACTTC. Its protein product is CAISYTGLAGDRYEQYF.

This chain connects TRBV20-1 to TRBJ2-7; possible D gene TRBD2, 6 bases. CDR1 is DFQATT, CDR2 SNEGSKA, per germline (reference sequence). Trimming stripped 7 bases from V and 7 bases from J, with 14 bases between. CDR3 size: 11 residues. Here the CDR3 reads CSVHDGREQYF. CDR3 sequence (DNA): TGCAGTGTACACGATGGGAGGGAGCAGTACTTC.